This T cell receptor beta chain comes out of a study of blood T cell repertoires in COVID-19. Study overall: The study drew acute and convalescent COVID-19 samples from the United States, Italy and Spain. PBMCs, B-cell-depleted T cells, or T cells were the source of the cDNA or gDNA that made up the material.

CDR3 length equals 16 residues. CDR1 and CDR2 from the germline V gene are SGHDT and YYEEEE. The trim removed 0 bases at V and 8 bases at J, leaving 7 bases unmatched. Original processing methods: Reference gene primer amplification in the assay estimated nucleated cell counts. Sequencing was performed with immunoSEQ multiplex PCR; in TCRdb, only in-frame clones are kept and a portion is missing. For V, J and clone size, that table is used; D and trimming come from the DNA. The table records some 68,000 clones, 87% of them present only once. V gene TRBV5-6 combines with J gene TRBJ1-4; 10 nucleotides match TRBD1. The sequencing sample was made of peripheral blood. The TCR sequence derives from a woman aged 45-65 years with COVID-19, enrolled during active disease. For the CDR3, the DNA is TGTGCCAGCAGCTTGGGACAGGGGGCGCCGAGGGAAAAACTGTTTTTT. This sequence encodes CASSLGQGAPREKLFF.